Presented here are 8 T cell receptor beta chains from one specimen sequenced in a study of cytomegalovirus exposure and HLA in healthy donors. PCR involved 60 Vbeta and 13 Jbeta primers. Clones were read by immunoSEQ multiplex PCR, and TCRdb kept only the in-frame ones, dropping some. The sample holds under 200,000 clones; around three quarters are singletons and the top ten take approximately 2%. The sequenced sample was PBMCs. The source of these receptors is a young man in good health and CMV-seronegative.

This clone has only a few counts. The rearrangement uses TRBV6-4 and TRBJ2-1; 10 bases agree with TRBD2. Per germline, CDR1 MRHNA and CDR2 SNTAGT. The CDR3 runs 15 residues. V was pared by 4 bases and J by 8 bases, with 8 bases of the junction left unmatched. The CDR3 sequence: CASSASSGSGDEQFF. CDR3 bases: TGTGCCAGCAGTGCCTCTAGCGGGAGTGGAGATGAGCAGTTCTTC.

The chain carries TRBV7-8 and TRBJ1-5, with a possible D match to TRBD1 (6 bases). CDR3 size: 15 residues. The V gene's germline CDR1 is SGHVS and CDR2 FQNEAQ. Deletions cut 5 bases from V and 0 bases from J, with 11 bases between. CDR3 nucleotide sequence: TGTGCCAGCAGCCTAGACAGGTTTAGCAATCAGCCCCAGCATTTT. Protein sequence: CASSLDRFSNQPQHF.

The chain links TRBV28 to TRBJ1-4, with 7 positions matching TRBD1. V lost 5 bases, J lost 8 bases, and 11 bases stayed unmatched. In germline, CDR1 is MDHEN, CDR2 SYDVKM. The CDR3 sequence is 15 residues long. The CDR3 coding sequence is TGTGCCAGCAGTGGGCGGATTGGCAGGGGGGAAAAACTGTTTTTT. Translating it yields CASSGRIGRGEKLFF.

The chain carries TRBV4-2 and TRBJ2-3, with TRBD2 matching 10 bases. The J segment lost 2 bases and the V segment lost 0 bases, leaving 8 bases of the junction unmatched. In germline, CDR1 is LGHNA, CDR2 YNFKEQ. CDR3 length: 18 residues. The CDR3 sequence: CASSQEFGTSATTDTQYF. The CDR3 DNA reads TGTGCCAGCAGCCAAGAGTTTGGGACTAGCGCCACCACAGATACGCAGTATTTT.

This chain links TRBV11-2 with TRBJ2-7; TRBD1 matches 9 bases. After removal of 1 base from V and 0 bases from J, the junction contained 7 bases not matched to a gene. The CDR3 has 17 residues. Germline V lookup: CDR1 SGHAT, CDR2 FQNNGV. DNA for the CDR3: TGTGCCAGCAGCTTAGTACGGCCGGGACAGGGCTCCTACGAGCAGTACTTC. This codes for CASSLVRPGQGSYEQYF.

V is TRBV11-2 and J is TRBJ2-3; TRBD2 matches 7 bases. This CDR3 comprises 15 residues. CDR1 is SGHAT, CDR2 FQNNGV, per germline. The junction had 6 bases not matched to a gene; V was cut back by 4 bases and J by 2 bases. In DNA form, the CDR3 reads TGTGCCAGCAGCTCAACAGCGGGGCCCACAGATACGCAGTATTTT. It is translated as CASSSTAGPTDTQYF.

The chain is built from TRBV5-1 and TRBJ1-3, with D unclear. V was trimmed by 4 bases and J by 0 bases, leaving 11 bases between them. CDR1 is SGHRS, CDR2 YFSETQ, per germline. This CDR3 contains 15 residues. Written as DNA, the CDR3 is TGCGCCAGCAGCCCGTACACAAGCTCTGGAAACACCATATATTTT. Translated: CASSPYTSSGNTIYF.

The table lists this clone with a few counts. The rearrangement joins TRBV6-1 to TRBJ1-6; 7 positions match TRBD1. Germline CDR1 MNHNS, CDR2 SASEGT. The CDR3 is made up of 16 amino acids. After removal of 4 bases from V and 6 bases from J, the junction contained 9 bases not matched to a gene. CDR3 sequence reads: CASSGSTRDSNSPLHF. CDR3 coding DNA: TGTGCCAGCAGTGGATCAACCCGGGACAGTAATTCACCCCTCCACTTT.